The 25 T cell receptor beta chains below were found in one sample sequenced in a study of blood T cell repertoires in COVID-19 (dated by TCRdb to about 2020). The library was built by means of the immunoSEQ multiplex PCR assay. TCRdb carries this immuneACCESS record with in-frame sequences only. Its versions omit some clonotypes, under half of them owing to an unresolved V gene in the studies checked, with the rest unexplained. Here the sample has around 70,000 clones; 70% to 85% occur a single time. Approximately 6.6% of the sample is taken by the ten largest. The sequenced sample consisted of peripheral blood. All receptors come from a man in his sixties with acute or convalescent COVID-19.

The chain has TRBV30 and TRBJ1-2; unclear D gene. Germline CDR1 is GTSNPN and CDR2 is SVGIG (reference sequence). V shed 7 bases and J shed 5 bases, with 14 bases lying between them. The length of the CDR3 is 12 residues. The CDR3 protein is CASVGRLYGYTF. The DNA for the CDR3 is TGTGCCTCAGTGGGAAGACTATATGGCTACACCTTC.

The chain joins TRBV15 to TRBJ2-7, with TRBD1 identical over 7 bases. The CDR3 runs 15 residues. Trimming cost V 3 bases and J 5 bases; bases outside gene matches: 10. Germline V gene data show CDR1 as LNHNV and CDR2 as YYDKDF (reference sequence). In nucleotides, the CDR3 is TGTGCCACCAGCAGGCTGGCTAACAGGGGCCACGAGCAGTACTTC. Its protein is CATSRLANRGHEQYF.

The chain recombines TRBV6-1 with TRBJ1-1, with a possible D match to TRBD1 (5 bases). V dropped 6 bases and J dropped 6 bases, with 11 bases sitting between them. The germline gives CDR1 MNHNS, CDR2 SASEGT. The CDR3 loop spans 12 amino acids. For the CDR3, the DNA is TGTGCCAGCAGGGACAACGTGGCTGAAGCTTTCTTT. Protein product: CASRDNVAEAFF.

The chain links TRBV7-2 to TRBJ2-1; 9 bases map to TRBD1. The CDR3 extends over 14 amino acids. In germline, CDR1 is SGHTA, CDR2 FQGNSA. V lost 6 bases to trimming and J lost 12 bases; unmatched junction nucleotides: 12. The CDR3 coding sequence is TGTGCCAGCAGTTTTGCCGGGACAGGGCTCCGGCAGTTCTTC. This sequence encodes CASSFAGTGLRQFF. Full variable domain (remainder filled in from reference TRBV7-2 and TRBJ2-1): GAGVSQSPSNKVTEKGKDVELRCDPISGHTALYWYRQSLGQGLEFLIYFQGNSAPDKSGLPSDRFSAERTGGSVSTLTIQRTQQEDSAVYLCASSFAGTGLRQFFGPGTRLTVL.

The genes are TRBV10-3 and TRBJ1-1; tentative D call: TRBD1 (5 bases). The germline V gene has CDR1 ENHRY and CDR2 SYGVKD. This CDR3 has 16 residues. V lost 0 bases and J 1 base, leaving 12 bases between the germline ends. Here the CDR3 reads CAISESGRDWNTEAFF. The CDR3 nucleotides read TGTGCCATCAGTGAGTCGGGCAGGGATTGGAACACTGAAGCTTTCTTT.

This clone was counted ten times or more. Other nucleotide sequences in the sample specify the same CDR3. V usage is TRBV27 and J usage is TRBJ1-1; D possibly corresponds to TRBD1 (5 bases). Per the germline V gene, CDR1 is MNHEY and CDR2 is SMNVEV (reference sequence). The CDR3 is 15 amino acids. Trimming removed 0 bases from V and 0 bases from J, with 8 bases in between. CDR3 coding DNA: TGTGCCAGCAGTTTATCCTCAGGGTTGAACACTGAAGCTTTCTTT. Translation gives CASSLSSGLNTEAFF.

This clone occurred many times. CDR3: CASRTGNEKLFF. The CDR3 region has the DNA TGTGCCAGCAGGACAGGGAATGAAAAACTGTTTTTT. The chain joins TRBV2 to TRBJ1-4, with 7 bases matching TRBD1. Germline lookup yields CDR1 SNHLY and CDR2 FYNNEI. This CDR3 has 12 amino acids. Trimming at V came to 6 bases and at J to 5 bases, leaving 0 bases not matched to a gene.

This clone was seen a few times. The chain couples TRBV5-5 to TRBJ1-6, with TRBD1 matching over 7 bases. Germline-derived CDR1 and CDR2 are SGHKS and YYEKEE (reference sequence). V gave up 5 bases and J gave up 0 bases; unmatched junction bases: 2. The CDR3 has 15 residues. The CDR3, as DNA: TGTGCCAGCAGTTCAGGGGGCTCCTATAATTCACCCCTCCACTTT. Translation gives CASSSGGSYNSPLHF.

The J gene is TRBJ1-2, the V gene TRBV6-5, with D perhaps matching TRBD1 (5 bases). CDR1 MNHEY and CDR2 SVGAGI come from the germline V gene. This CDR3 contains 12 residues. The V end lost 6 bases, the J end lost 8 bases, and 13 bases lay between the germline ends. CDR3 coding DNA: TGTGCCAGCAGCCCATCCAAGGGGGGCTACACCTTC. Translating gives CASSPSKGGYTF.

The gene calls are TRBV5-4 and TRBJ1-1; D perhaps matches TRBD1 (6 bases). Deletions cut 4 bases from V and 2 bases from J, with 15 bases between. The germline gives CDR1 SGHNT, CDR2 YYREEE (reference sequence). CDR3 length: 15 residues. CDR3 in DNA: TGTGCCAGCAGCCCTCGGACAGCAGGTAACACTGAAGCTTTCTTT. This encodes CASSPRTAGNTEAFF.

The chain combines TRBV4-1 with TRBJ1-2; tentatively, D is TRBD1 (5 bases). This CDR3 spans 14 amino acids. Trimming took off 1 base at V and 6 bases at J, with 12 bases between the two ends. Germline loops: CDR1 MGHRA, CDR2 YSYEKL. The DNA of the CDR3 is TGCGCCAGCAGCCAAGTTCGGCAGGGCCATGGCTACACCTTC. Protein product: CASSQVRQGHGYTF.

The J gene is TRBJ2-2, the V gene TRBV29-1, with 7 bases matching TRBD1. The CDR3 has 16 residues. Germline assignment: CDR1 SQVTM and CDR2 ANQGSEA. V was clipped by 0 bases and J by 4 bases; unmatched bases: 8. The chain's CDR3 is CSVEEGGRGTTGELFF. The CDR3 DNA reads TGCAGCGTTGAAGAGGGTGGCAGGGGGACCACCGGGGAGCTGTTTTTT.

The CDR3 reads CASSFGQNQPQHF. CDR3 sequence (DNA): TGTGCCAGCAGCTTCGGACAGAATCAGCCCCAGCATTTT. The chain couples TRBV5-4 to TRBJ1-5; perhaps TRBD1 as D (6 bases). Trimming took 2 bases from V and 4 from J, leaving 7 bases between them. Looked up from germline, CDR1 is SGHNT and CDR2 is YYREEE (reference sequence). The CDR3 covers 13 residues.

The CDR3 nucleotides are TGTGCCAGCAGTTACGGACTAGCGGGACGCTTCCAAGAGACCCAGTACTTC. Translated: CASSYGLAGRFQETQYF. The chain employs TRBV6-2 or TRBV6-3 and TRBJ2-5; 12 bases fit TRBD2. With 2 bases clipped from V and 1 base from J, the junction kept 5 bases outside the gene matches. The CDR3 runs 17 residues. Germline V gene data show CDR1 as MNHEY and CDR2 as SVGEGT.

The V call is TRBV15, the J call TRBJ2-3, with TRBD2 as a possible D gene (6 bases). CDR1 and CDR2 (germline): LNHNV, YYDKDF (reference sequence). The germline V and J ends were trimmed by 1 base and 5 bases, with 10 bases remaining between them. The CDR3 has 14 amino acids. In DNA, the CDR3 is TGTGCCACCAGCAGAGGAATAGCGGTAGATACGCAGTATTTT. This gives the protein CATSRGIAVDTQYF. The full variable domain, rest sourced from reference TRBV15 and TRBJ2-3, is DAMVIQNPRYQVTQFGKPVTLSCSQTLNHNVMYWYQQKSSQAPKLLFHYYDKDFNNEADTPDNFQSRRPNTSFCFLDIRSPGLGDTAMYLCATSRGIAVDTQYFGPGTRLTVL.

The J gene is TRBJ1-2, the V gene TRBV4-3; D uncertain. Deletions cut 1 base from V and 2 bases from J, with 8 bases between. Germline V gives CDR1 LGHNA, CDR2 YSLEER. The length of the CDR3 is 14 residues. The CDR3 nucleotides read TGCGCCAGCAGCCAAGTGGGAGGGAACTATGGCTACACCTTC. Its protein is CASSQVGGNYGYTF.

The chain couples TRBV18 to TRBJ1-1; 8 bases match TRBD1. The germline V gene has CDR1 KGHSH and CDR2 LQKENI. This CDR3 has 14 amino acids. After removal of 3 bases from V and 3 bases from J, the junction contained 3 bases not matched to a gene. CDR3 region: CASSPGQGYTEAFF. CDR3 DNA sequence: TGTGCCAGCTCACCTGGACAGGGTTACACTGAAGCTTTCTTT. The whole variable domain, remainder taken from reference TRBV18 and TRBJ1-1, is NAGVMQNPRHLVRRRGQEARLRCSPMKGHSHVYWYRQLPEEGLKFMVYLQKENIIDESGMPKERFSAEFPKEGPSILRIQQVVRGDSAAYFCASSPGQGYTEAFFGQGTRLTVV.

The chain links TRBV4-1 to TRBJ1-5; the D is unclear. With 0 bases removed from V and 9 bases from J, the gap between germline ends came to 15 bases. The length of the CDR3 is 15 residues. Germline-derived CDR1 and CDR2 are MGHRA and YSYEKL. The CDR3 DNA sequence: TGCGCCAGCAGCCAAGAGGTACAGTTTATGCGGCCCCAGCATTTT. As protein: CASSQEVQFMRPQHF.

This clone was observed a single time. CDR3 sequence (DNA): TGTGCCAGCAGTCGAACAGTTAAAGAGACCCAGTACTTC. Protein sequence: CASSRTVKETQYF. This chain uses TRBV6-5 with TRBJ2-5; the D is unclear. The CDR3 covers 13 residues. V was trimmed by 5 bases and J by 3 bases, leaving 10 bases between them. Germline assignment: CDR1 MNHEY and CDR2 SVGAGI.

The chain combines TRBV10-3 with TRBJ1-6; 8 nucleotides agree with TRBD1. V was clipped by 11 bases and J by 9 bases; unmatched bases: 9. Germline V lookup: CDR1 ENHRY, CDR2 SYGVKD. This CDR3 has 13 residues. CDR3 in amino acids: CAVGTGSGSPLHF. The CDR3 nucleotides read TGTGCCGTGGGGACAGGCAGTGGTTCACCCCTCCACTTT.

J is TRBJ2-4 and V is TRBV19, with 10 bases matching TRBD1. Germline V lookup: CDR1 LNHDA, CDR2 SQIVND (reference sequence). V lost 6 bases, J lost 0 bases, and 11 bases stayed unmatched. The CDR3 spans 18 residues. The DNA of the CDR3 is TGTGCCAGTAGGCCCGGGACAGGGGCGATTGTAGCCAAAAACATTCAGTACTTC. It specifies CASRPGTGAIVAKNIQYF.

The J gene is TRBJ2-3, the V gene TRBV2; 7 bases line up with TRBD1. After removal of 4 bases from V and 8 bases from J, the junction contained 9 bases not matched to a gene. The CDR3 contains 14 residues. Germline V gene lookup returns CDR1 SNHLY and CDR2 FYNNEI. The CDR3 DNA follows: TGTGCCAGCAGTGTAGAAGGGGGCGCAGCTACGCAGTATTTT. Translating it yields CASSVEGGAATQYF. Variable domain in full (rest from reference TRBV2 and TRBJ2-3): EPEVTQTPSHQVTQMGQEVILRCVPISNHLYFYWYRQILGQKVEFLVSFYNNEISEKSEIFDDQFSVERPDGSNFTLKIRSTKLEDSAMYFCASSVEGGAATQYFGPGTRLTVL.

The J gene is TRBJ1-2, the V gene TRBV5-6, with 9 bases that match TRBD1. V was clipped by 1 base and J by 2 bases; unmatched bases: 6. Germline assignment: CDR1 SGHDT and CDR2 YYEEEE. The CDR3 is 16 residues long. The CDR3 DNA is TGTGCCAGCAGCTTGCTTGGAGGACAGGGGAACTATGGCTACACCTTC. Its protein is CASSLLGGQGNYGYTF.

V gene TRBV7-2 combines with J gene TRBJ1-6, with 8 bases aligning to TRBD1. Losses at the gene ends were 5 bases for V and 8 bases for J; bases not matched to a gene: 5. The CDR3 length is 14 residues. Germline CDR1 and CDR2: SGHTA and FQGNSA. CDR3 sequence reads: CASSPGTGYSPLHF. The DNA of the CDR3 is TGTGCCAGCAGCCCCGGGACAGGATATTCACCCCTCCACTTT.

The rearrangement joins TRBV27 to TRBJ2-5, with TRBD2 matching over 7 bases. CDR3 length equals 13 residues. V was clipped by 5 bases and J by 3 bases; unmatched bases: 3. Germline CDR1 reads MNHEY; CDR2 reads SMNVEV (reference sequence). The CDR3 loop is CASSPRGEETQYF. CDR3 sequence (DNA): TGTGCCAGCAGTCCTCGGGGGGAAGAGACCCAGTACTTC.